The 4 T cell receptor beta chains reported below all come from one sample, sequenced in a study of long-term antiretroviral therapy in people with HIV. It was version v3.0 of the immunoSEQ assay that was run at survey level. Libraries were prepared by immunoSEQ multiplex PCR; TCRdb keeps only in-frame clonotypes and omits some of them. The sample lists under 12,000 clones, around three quarters seen once, with around 20% in the top ten. Here the sequenced sample was unsorted PBMCs, taken at the start of antiretroviral therapy, before treatment. The receptors were sampled from a young man with HIV.

The chain uses TRBV7-9 and TRBJ2-5; D is unresolved. CDR3 size: 13 residues. The germline CDR1 and CDR2 sequences are SEHNR and FQNEAQ (reference sequence). Trimming took off 5 bases at V and 0 bases at J, with 7 bases between the two ends. CDR3 residues: CASSRPNQETQYF. Here the CDR3 DNA reads TGTGCCAGCAGCCGACCGAACCAAGAGACCCAGTACTTC.

The chain couples TRBV10-3 to TRBJ1-2; weak D call: TRBD1 (6 bases). The V end lost 2 bases, the J end lost 2 bases, and 12 bases lay between the germline ends. This CDR3 is built from 15 residues. Germline values: CDR1 ENHRY, CDR2 SYGVKD. CDR3 protein: CAISETGFENYGYTF. Written as DNA, the CDR3 is TGTGCCATCAGTGAGACAGGGTTTGAGAACTATGGCTACACCTTC.

This rearrangement joins TRBV19 to TRBJ2-7; 10 nucleotides agree with TRBD1. This CDR3 comprises 15 residues. From germline, CDR1 is LNHDA and CDR2 SQIVND (reference sequence). V was clipped by 4 bases and J by 3 bases; unmatched bases: 6. CDR3 sequence (DNA): TGTGCCAGTAGTACTACAGGGGACAGGGGCTACGAGCAGTACTTC. This encodes CASSTTGDRGYEQYF. Full variable domain (remainder filled in from reference TRBV19 and TRBJ2-7): DGGITQSPKYLFRKEGQNVTLSCEQNLNHDAMYWYRQDPGQGLRLIYYSQIVNDFQKGDIAEGYSVSREKKESFPLTVTSAQKNPTAFYLCASSTTGDRGYEQYFGPGTRLTVT.

The chain employs TRBV7-9 and TRBJ1-4; D perhaps matches TRBD1 (5 bases). The CDR3 length is 14 residues. CDR1 and CDR2 (germline): SEHNR, FQNEAQ (reference sequence). Between the trimmed V and J ends, which lost 4 bases and 5 bases, there was a span of 11 bases. The CDR3 is CASSSGPGNEKLFF. The CDR3 nucleotides are TGTGCCAGCAGCTCTGGGCCAGGGAATGAAAAACTGTTTTTT.